Each of the 16 T cell receptor beta chains below was sequenced from the same sample in a study of T-cell reconstitution after alpha-beta-depleted transplantation in children. TCRbeta library construction was performed incorporating unique molecular identifiers. Each CDR3 protein gets one entry after TCRdb re-called the PCR reads with MiXCR. The table includes hundreds of thousands of distinct CDR3 sequences, approximately 12% detected once. The source was PBMCs from the stem cell graft donor, collected from the stem cell graft. These receptors were collected from a human donor who donated a stem cell graft to a child with combined immunodeficiency.

The V and J genes are TRBV5-1 and TRBJ2-6; possibly TRBD1 for D (6 bases). Germline assignment: CDR1 SGHRS and CDR2 YFSETQ. V was cut by 4 bases and J by 0 bases, with 14 bases left in between. This CDR3 contains 17 residues. The CDR3 DNA sequence: TGCGCCAGCAGCCCGGGGACAATATCCTCTGGGGCCAACGTCCTGACTTTC. This gives the protein CASSPGTISSGANVLTF. The variable domain in full, with the rest retrieved from reference TRBV5-1 and TRBJ2-6, is KAGVTQTPRYLIKTRGQQVTLSCSPISGHRSVSWYQQTPGQGLQFLFEYFSETQRNKGNFPGRFSGRQFSNSRSEMNVSTLELGDSALYLCASSPGTISSGANVLTFGAGSRLTVL.

The chain employs TRBV20-1 and TRBJ2-3, with a tentative D call TRBD2 (7 bases). From germline, CDR1 is DFQATT and CDR2 SNEGSKA (reference sequence). The CDR3 extends over 11 amino acids. V lost 6 bases and J 6 bases, leaving 10 bases between the germline ends. CDR3 bases: TGCAGTGCCGCGGGGGCGGATACGCAGTATTTT. This encodes CSAAGADTQYF.

Worth noting for this clonotype: A junction end diverges from the germline sequence, so it may reflect a read error. V usage is TRBV6-6 and J usage is TRBJ1-1, with no clear D. Per the germline V gene, CDR1 is MNHNY and CDR2 is SVGAGI (reference sequence). The length of the CDR3 is 13 residues. CDR3 in DNA: TGTGACAGCACCGCATTAGCGAACACTGAAGCTTTCTTT. Translating gives CDSTALANTEAFF.

This clonotype was seen a few times. The chain recombines TRBV24-1 with TRBJ2-1; D is uncertain. V shed 7 bases and J shed 8 bases, with 8 bases lying between them. Per the germline V gene, CDR1 is KGHDR and CDR2 is SFDVKD. The CDR3 covers 11 residues. The CDR3 here is CATRLLDEQFF. CDR3 DNA: TGTGCCACCAGGCTATTGGATGAGCAGTTCTTC.

Many counts were recorded for this clonotype. The chain employs TRBV6-5 and TRBJ2-7, with TRBD2 matching 8 bases. Germline V gives CDR1 MNHEY, CDR2 SVGAGI. Unmatched junction bases numbered 12, after V lost 4 bases and J lost 7 bases. The CDR3 runs to 15 residues. The CDR3 reads CASSSGVAGIEEQYF. The CDR3 DNA follows: TGTGCCAGCAGTTCTGGTGTAGCGGGAATAGAAGAGCAGTACTTC.

CDR3 sequence: CSVETGRRTEAFF. In DNA, the CDR3 is TGCAGCGTTGAGACAGGGAGGAGGACTGAAGCTTTCTTT. The rearrangement links TRBV29-1 to TRBJ1-1, with 7 bases lining up with TRBD1. This CDR3 region has 13 residues. V trimming: 3 bases; J trimming: 5 bases; junction bases outside the gene matches: 6. Germline V gives CDR1 SQVTM, CDR2 ANQGSEA.

In this sample, this clonotype turned up a few times. This chain links TRBV6-2 or TRBV6-3 with TRBJ2-7; 14 positions match TRBD2. The V gene end was trimmed by 7 bases and the J gene end by 0 bases; junction bases not matched to a gene: 8. CDR1 is MNHEY, CDR2 SVGEGT, per germline. This CDR3 is built from 17 residues. CDR3 DNA: TGTGCCAGCACCTTGGGACTAGCGGGGGAGAGCTCCTACGAGCAGTACTTC. Translation: CASTLGLAGESSYEQYF.

The chain joins TRBV20-1 to TRBJ1-3; 7 bases are shared with TRBD1. In germline, CDR1 is DFQATT, CDR2 SNEGSKA (reference sequence). This CDR3 comprises 17 residues. J gave up 0 bases and V 3 bases, and 11 bases lay outside the gene matches. The CDR3 DNA follows: TGCAGTGCTAGGGGACAGCACAGACCTCGCTCTGGAAACACCATATATTTT. It yields the protein CSARGQHRPRSGNTIYF.

This clonotype turned up a few times. This chain joins TRBV25-1 and TRBJ2-7; weak D call: TRBD2 (6 bases). Per the germline V gene, CDR1 is MGHDK and CDR2 is SYGVNS. The CDR3 extends over 13 amino acids. Trimming removed 2 bases at V and 6 bases at J, with 11 bases between. The CDR3 protein is CASSEPRRAEQYF. The CDR3, as DNA: TGTGCCAGCAGTGAACCCAGGAGGGCCGAGCAGTACTTC.

There are many counts of this clonotype. The chain carries TRBV20-1 and TRBJ2-1; 12 positions match TRBD2. Germline V gives CDR1 DFQATT, CDR2 SNEGSKA (reference sequence). V shed 2 bases, J shed 7 bases, and the junction held 12 bases outside the gene matches. The CDR3 is made up of 17 amino acids. CDR3 DNA sequence: TGCAGTGCTAGATCCTCAGGGACTAGCGGGTTGGGGAATGAGCAGTTCTTC. The encoded protein is CSARSSGTSGLGNEQFF.

This clonotype is a singleton in its sample. This sequence joins TRBV14 and TRBJ1-1; the D is unclear. CDR3 length: 13 amino acids. Per the germline V gene, CDR1 is SGHDN and CDR2 is FVKESK. Trimming left V 0 bases short and J 8 bases short, with 10 bases between. Here the CDR3 reads CASSQDLEREAFF. The CDR3 DNA follows: TGTGCCAGCAGCCAAGACTTGGAGAGAGAAGCTTTCTTT.

This clonotype was picked up a small number of times. This chain joins TRBV2 and TRBJ2-5, with no clear D. V was shortened by 7 bases and J by 5 bases, with 11 bases between the two germline ends. Germline CDR1 and CDR2: SNHLY and FYNNEI. CDR3 length: 12 amino acids. CDR3: CASILGQETQYF. The CDR3, as DNA: TGTGCCAGCATTCTGGGCCAGGAGACCCAGTACTTC.

This clonotype was counted between two and nine times. The rearrangement links TRBV12-3 or TRBV12-4 to TRBJ2-4, with 11 bases aligning to TRBD2. V lost 5 bases, J lost 3 bases, and 6 bases stayed unmatched. There are 16 residues in the CDR3. Here the CDR3 reads CASSGSGGADKNIQYF. In nucleotides, the CDR3 is TGTGCCAGCAGTGGTAGCGGGGGGGCAGACAAAAACATTCAGTACTTC.

This clonotype was detected only a few times. CDR3 bases: TGTGCCAGCAGTGAATTCCCGGGGGACAGGGAAGAGACCCAGTACTTC. Translating gives CASSEFPGDREETQYF. The V gene is TRBV25-1, the J gene TRBJ2-5; 9 bases are a match to TRBD1. The V gene end was trimmed by 1 base and the J gene end by 3 bases; junction bases not matched to a gene: 6. The CDR3 length is 16 residues. Germline-derived CDR1 and CDR2 are MGHDK and SYGVNS.

V gene TRBV12-5 combines with J gene TRBJ2-2; no clear D. This CDR3 has 12 residues. Germline V CDR1 and CDR2: LGHNT, FRNRAP. V was trimmed by 3 bases and J by 4 bases, leaving 3 bases between them. The CDR3 DNA is TGTGCTAGTGGTTTCGGCACCGGGGAGCTGTTTTTT. Amino acids: CASGFGTGELFF.

This clonotype was picked up many times. This sequence joins TRBV12-3 or TRBV12-4 and TRBJ1-1; D not resolved. The V and J ends lost 4 bases and 1 base respectively, with 4 bases between them. The CDR3 is 12 amino acids. CDR3 in DNA: TGTGCCAGCAGTTGGACGAACACTGAAGCTTTCTTT. Its translation is CASSWTNTEAFF.